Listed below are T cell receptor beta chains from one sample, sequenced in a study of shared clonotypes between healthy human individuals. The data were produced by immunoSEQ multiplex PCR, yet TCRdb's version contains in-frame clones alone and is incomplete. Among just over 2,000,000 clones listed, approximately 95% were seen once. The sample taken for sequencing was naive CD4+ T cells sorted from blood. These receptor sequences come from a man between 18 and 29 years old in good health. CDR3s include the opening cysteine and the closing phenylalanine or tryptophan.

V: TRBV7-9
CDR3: CASSTGGNLPYNEQFF

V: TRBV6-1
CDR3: CASSELKAGNQPQHF

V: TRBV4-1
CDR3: CASSQDTGGVLRQPQHF

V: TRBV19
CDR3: CASSIVAGGAGELFF

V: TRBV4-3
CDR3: CASSQEGLAYNEQFF

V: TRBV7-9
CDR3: CASSQRTSGYNEQFF

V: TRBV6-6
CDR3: CASSSNGIATETQYF

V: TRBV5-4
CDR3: CASRPPTEDPNTEAFF

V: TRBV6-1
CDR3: CANRSGAIYTF

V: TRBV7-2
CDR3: CASSPLANLAKNIQYF

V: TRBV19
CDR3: CASSISGGGRPQHF

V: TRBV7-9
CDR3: CASSLGIAGGYEQFF

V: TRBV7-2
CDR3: CASSFTRTSYGYTF